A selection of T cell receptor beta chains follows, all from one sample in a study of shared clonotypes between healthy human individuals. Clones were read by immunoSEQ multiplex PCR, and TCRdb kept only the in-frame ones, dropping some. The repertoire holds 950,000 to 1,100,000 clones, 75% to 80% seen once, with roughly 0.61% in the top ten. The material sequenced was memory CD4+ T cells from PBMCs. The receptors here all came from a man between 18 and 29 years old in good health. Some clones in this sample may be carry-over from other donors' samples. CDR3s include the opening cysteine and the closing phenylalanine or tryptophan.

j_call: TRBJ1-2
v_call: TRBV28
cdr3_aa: CASSFGGLWGYTF

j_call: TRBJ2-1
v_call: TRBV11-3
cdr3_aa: CASSLDGILGEQFF

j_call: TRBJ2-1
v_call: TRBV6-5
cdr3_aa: CASKPGAAYNEQFF

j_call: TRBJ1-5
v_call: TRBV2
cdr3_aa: CASKAGTGDNQPQHF

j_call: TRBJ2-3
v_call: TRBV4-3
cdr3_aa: CASSQDWASGRAGQLGDTQYF

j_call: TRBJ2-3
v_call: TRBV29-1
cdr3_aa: CSGTGKAGLTDTQYF

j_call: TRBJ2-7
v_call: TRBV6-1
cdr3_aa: CASREGLAYEQYF

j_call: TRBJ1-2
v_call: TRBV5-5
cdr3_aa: CASSLATRGLSDGYTF

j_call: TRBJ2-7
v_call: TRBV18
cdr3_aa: CASSPARRGEQYF

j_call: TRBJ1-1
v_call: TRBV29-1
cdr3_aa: CSVDRGLNTEAFF

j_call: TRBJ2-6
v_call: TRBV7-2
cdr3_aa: CASSQLIVRGANVLTF

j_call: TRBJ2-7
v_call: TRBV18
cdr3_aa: CASSRDSYEQYF

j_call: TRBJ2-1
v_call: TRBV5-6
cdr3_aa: CASSLWEGSYNEQFF

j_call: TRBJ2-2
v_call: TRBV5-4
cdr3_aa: CASSHLAGGATGELFF

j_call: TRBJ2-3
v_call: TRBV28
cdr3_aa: CASSMDRVVTDTQYF

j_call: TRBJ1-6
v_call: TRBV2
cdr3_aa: CASSVGGISYNSPLHF

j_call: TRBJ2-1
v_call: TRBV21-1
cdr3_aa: CASSKSGSYNEQFF

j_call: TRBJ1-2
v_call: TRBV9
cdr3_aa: CASSTPDGAVGAYGYTF

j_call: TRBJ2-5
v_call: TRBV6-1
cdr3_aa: CASRRGFIQETQYF

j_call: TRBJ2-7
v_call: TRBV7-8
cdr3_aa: CASSPRVGGGAGERDEQYF

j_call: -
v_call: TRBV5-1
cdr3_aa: CASSPPGTGAYEQYF

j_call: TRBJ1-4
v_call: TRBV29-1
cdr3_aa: CSVGEGAGEKLFF

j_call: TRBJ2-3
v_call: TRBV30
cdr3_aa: CAWTQGTSGWTDTQYF